These 2 T cell receptor beta chains share one sample of origin, sequenced in a study of T cells in Graves' hyperthyroidism and ophthalmopathy. TCR beta CDR3 sequences were amplified from RNA transcripts. TCR CDR3 underwent first-round RT-PCR with the HTBI primer set. Each CDR3 protein is one row after TCRdb ran MiXCR on the multiplex PCR reads. The table lists about 570,000 distinct CDR3 sequences, 46% of them singletons, with about 20% in the top ten. Sample: peripheral blood or thyroid tissue (not recorded which). Every receptor here comes from an adult woman with Graves' disease, either hyperthyroidism or ophthalmopathy (not recorded which).

This clonotype was seen repeatedly, ten times or more. The chain employs TRBV10-3 and TRBJ1-2; D not resolved. Per the germline V gene, CDR1 is ENHRY and CDR2 is SYGVKD. V was cut by 6 bases and J by 6 bases, with 17 bases left in between. The CDR3 contains 14 residues. The CDR3 DNA is TGTGCCATCAGCCACCGCCCCGACGCGGATGGCTACACCTTC. The encoded protein is CAISHRPDADGYTF.

With regard to this clonotype: Its ends do not fully match the called genes, so a read error is possible. The rearrangement joins TRBV10-1 to TRBJ2-7, with a weak D call TRBD1 (6 bases). The CDR3 covers 15 residues. Germline V gene sequence: CDR1 WNHNN, CDR2 SYGVQD (reference sequence). The DNA for the CDR3 is TGTGCCAGCTCACCGGGGACATACAAGCCCTACGAGCAGTACTTC. The encoded protein is CASSPGTYKPYEQYF.